The rows below give T cell receptor beta chains drawn from one sample of a study of blood T cell repertoires in COVID-19. Sequenced by immunoSEQ multiplex PCR; TCRdb stores in-frame clones only, minus some. The repertoire includes hundreds of thousands of clones, about 80% of them detected once, and approximately 4.3% sits in the top ten. The sample comprised PBMCs or T cells enriched from blood (not recorded which). These receptors all stem from a man aged 25-40 years with acute COVID-19. Each CDR3 is given with its conserved first and last residue. A D gene is named only where the DNA matches it firmly. The size entry is marked missing in some rows and otherwise reads once, few, many or a size class.

d_gene: -
abundance: -
j_gene: TRBJ2-1
v_gene: TRBV20-1
CDR3aa: CSAWGDNEQFF
CDR3nt: TGCAGTGCATGGGGCGACAATGAGCAGTTCTTC

d_gene: -
abundance: -
j_gene: TRBJ1-1
v_gene: TRBV9
CDR3aa: CASSLRQANTEAFF
CDR3nt: TGTGCCAGCAGCCTTCGACAGGCGAACACTGAAGCTTTCTTT

d_gene: -
abundance: -
j_gene: TRBJ2-3
v_gene: TRBV20-1
CDR3aa: CSARGTDTQYF
CDR3nt: TGCAGTGCTCGCGGGACAGATACGCAGTATTTT

d_gene: -
abundance: once
j_gene: TRBJ2-2
v_gene: TRBV9
CDR3aa: CASSANPFLALAELFF
CDR3nt: TGTGCCAGCAGCGCTAACCCCTTTTTAGCTCTGGCGGAGCTGTTTTTT

d_gene: -
abundance: -
j_gene: TRBJ1-2
v_gene: TRBV24-1
CDR3aa: CATSDFSGLGYTF
CDR3nt: TGTGCCACCAGTGATTTTTCGGGGTTAGGCTACACCTTC

d_gene: -
abundance: many
j_gene: TRBJ1-1
v_gene: TRBV28
CDR3aa: CASSSSPIQFPEAFF
CDR3nt: TGTGCCAGCAGTTCCTCACCGATCCAGTTCCCTGAAGCTTTCTTT

d_gene: TRBD1
abundance: -
j_gene: TRBJ1-5
v_gene: TRBV5-6
CDR3aa: CASSLGVFQGDQPQHF
CDR3nt: TGTGCCAGCAGCTTGGGGGTCTTCCAGGGGGATCAGCCCCAGCATTTT

d_gene: TRBD1
abundance: -
j_gene: TRBJ1-5
v_gene: TRBV3-1/TRBV3-2
CDR3aa: CASSQGQGPLEPQHF
CDR3nt: TGTGCCAGCAGCCAAGGACAGGGACCTCTGGAGCCCCAGCATTTT

d_gene: TRBD1
abundance: few
j_gene: TRBJ2-4
v_gene: TRBV24-1
CDR3aa: CATSTGGNIQYF
CDR3nt: TGTGCCACCAGCACAGGGGGGAACATTCAGTACTTC

d_gene: -
abundance: -
j_gene: TRBJ2-1
v_gene: TRBV7-3
CDR3aa: CASSLTSDLNEQFF
CDR3nt: TGTGCCAGCAGCTTAACGTCCGACTTGAATGAGCAGTTCTTC

d_gene: TRBD1
abundance: few
j_gene: TRBJ2-3
v_gene: TRBV2
CDR3aa: CASSKDRGLNTQYF
CDR3nt: TGTGCCAGCAGTAAGGACAGGGGGTTGAATACGCAGTATTTT

d_gene: -
abundance: -
j_gene: TRBJ2-4
v_gene: TRBV30
CDR3aa: CAGDFSGLAKNIQYF
CDR3nt: TGTGCCGGAGACTTCAGCGGGTTAGCCAAAAACATTCAGTACTTC

d_gene: -
abundance: few
j_gene: TRBJ2-2
v_gene: TRBV4-2
CDR3aa: CASSRPERDTGELFF
CDR3nt: TGTGCCAGCAGCCGGCCCGAACGGGACACCGGGGAGCTGTTTTTT

d_gene: -
abundance: -
j_gene: TRBJ1-5
v_gene: TRBV19
CDR3aa: CASRENMQGNQPQHF
CDR3nt: TGTGCCAGTAGAGAAAATATGCAGGGTAATCAGCCCCAGCATTTT

d_gene: -
abundance: -
j_gene: TRBJ1-4
v_gene: TRBV18
CDR3aa: CASSPTHEKLFF
CDR3nt: TGTGCCAGCTCACCAACTCATGAAAAACTGTTTTTT

d_gene: -
abundance: -
j_gene: TRBJ2-2
v_gene: TRBV9
CDR3aa: CASSYQGRASGELFF
CDR3nt: TGTGCCAGCAGCTACCAGGGCAGGGCTAGCGGGGAGCTGTTTTTT

d_gene: -
abundance: -
j_gene: TRBJ2-3
v_gene: TRBV5-4
CDR3aa: CASSRRDFDTQYF
CDR3nt: TGTGCCAGCAGCAGACGTGACTTTGATACGCAGTATTTT

d_gene: -
abundance: -
j_gene: TRBJ2-3
v_gene: TRBV6-2/TRBV6-3
CDR3aa: CASSPGTSPGTDTQYF
CDR3nt: TGTGCCAGCAGCCCTGGGACATCCCCGGGCACAGATACGCAGTATTTT

d_gene: TRBD2
abundance: -
j_gene: TRBJ2-3
v_gene: TRBV6-2/TRBV6-3
CDR3aa: CASSRLAGGGDTQYF
CDR3nt: TGTGCCAGCAGCAGACTAGCGGGAGGGGGAGATACGCAGTATTTT

d_gene: TRBD2
abundance: once
j_gene: TRBJ2-4
v_gene: TRBV4-1
CDR3aa: CASKSSGGENIQYF
CDR3nt: TGCGCCAGCAAATCTAGCGGGGGGGAAAACATTCAGTACTTC

d_gene: -
abundance: -
j_gene: TRBJ2-6
v_gene: TRBV28
CDR3aa: CASTLGSQEGLTF
CDR3nt: TGTGCCAGCACCCTGGGGTCACAGGAAGGCCTGACTTTC

d_gene: -
abundance: -
j_gene: TRBJ1-2
v_gene: TRBV2
CDR3aa: CASIFAQGGNGYTF
CDR3nt: TGTGCCAGCATTTTCGCCCAGGGCGGGAATGGCTACACCTTC

d_gene: -
abundance: -
j_gene: TRBJ1-2
v_gene: TRBV5-1
CDR3aa: CASSSQGYGYTF
CDR3nt: TGCGCCAGCAGCTCCCAGGGGTATGGCTACACCTTC

d_gene: -
abundance: once
j_gene: TRBJ1-2
v_gene: TRBV10-3
CDR3aa: CAISSNYGYTF
CDR3nt: TGTGCCATCAGCAGTAACTATGGCTACACCTTC